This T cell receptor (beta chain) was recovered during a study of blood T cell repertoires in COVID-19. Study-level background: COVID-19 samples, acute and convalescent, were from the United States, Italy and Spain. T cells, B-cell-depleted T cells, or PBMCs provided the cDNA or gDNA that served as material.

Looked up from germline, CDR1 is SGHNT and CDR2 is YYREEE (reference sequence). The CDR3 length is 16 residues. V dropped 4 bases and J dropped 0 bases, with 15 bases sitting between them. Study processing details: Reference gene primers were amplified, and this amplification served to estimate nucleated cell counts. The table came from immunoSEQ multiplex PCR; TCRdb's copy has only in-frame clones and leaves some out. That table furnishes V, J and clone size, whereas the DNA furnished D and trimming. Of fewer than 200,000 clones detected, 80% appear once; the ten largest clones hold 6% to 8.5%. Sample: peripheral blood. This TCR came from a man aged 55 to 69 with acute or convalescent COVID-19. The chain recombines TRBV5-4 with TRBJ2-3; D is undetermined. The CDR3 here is CASSQAELGSTDTQYF. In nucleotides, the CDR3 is TGTGCCAGCAGCCAGGCTGAGTTGGGTAGCACAGATACGCAGTATTTT.